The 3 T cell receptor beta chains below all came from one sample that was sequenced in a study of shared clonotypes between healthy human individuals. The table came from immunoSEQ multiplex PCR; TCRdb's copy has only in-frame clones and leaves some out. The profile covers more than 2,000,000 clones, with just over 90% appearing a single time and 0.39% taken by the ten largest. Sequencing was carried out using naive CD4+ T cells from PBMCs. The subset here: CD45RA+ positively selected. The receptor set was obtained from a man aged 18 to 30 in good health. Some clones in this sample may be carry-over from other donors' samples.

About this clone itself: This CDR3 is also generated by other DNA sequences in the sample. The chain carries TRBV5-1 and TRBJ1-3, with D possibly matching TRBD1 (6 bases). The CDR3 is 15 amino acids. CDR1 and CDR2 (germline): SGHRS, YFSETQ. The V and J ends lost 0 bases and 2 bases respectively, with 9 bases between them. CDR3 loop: CASSLAGATGNTIYF. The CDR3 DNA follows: TGCGCCAGCAGCTTGGCAGGGGCCACTGGAAACACCATATATTTT.

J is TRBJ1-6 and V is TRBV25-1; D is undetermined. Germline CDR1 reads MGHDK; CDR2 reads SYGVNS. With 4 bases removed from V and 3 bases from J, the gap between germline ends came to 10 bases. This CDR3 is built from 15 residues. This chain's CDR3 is CASSVSEGYNSPLHF. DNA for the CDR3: TGTGCCAGCAGTGTCAGCGAAGGCTATAATTCACCCCTCCACTTT.

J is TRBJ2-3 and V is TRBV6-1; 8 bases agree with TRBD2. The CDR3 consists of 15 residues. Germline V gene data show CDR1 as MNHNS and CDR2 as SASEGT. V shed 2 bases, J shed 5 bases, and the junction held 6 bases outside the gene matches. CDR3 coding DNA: TGTGCCAGCAGTGAATTTGGCGGGAGGCAAGATACGCAGTATTTT. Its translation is CASSEFGGRQDTQYF.